Listed below are T cell receptor beta chains from one sample, sequenced in a study of blood T cell repertoires in COVID-19. Produced via immunoSEQ multiplex PCR; TCRdb's table is partial and in-frame only. This table has roughly 140,000 clones, 88% appearing once. Input material: peripheral blood. These receptors were taken from a middle-aged man with active or convalescent COVID-19. Each CDR3 is given with its conserved first and last residue.

cdr3_length: 14
j_call: TRBJ1-2
v_call: TRBV5-8
cdr3_aa: CASSLDPGQGSSTF

cdr3_length: 15
j_call: TRBJ2-3
v_call: TRBV28
cdr3_aa: CASSQGLWGTDTQYF

cdr3_length: 12
j_call: TRBJ1-1
v_call: TRBV12-3/TRBV12-4
cdr3_aa: CASSGAGTEAFF

cdr3_length: 16
j_call: TRBJ2-1
v_call: TRBV19
cdr3_aa: CASSIDGGGSYNEQFF

cdr3_length: 15
j_call: TRBJ1-2
v_call: TRBV19
cdr3_aa: CASSRGQNRNYGYTF

cdr3_length: 15
j_call: TRBJ1-4
v_call: TRBV5-1
cdr3_aa: CASSSGTGGLEKLFF

cdr3_length: 16
j_call: TRBJ2-2
v_call: TRBV10-3
cdr3_aa: CAIRNRDRGHTGELFF

cdr3_length: 15
j_call: TRBJ2-7
v_call: TRBV28
cdr3_aa: CASRRTEILSYEQYF

cdr3_length: 16
j_call: TRBJ1-4
v_call: TRBV7-7
cdr3_aa: CASSHLWDRLNEKLFF

cdr3_length: 14
j_call: TRBJ2-7
v_call: TRBV3-1/TRBV3-2
cdr3_aa: CASSQGGLSYEQYF

cdr3_length: 16
j_call: TRBJ2-2
v_call: TRBV19
cdr3_aa: CASRDYSMAHTGELFF

cdr3_length: 15
j_call: TRBJ2-1
v_call: TRBV10-3
cdr3_aa: CAISSGTGTYNEQFF

cdr3_length: 16
j_call: TRBJ1-5
v_call: TRBV28
cdr3_aa: CASSPPSGQLNQPQHF

cdr3_length: 13
j_call: TRBJ2-1
v_call: TRBV27
cdr3_aa: CASSGTSGRGQFF

cdr3_length: 13
j_call: TRBJ1-1
v_call: TRBV29-1
cdr3_aa: CSVDRVGNTEAFF

cdr3_length: 16
j_call: TRBJ2-2
v_call: TRBV7-3
cdr3_aa: CASSFCVAGGPRELFF

cdr3_length: 19
j_call: TRBJ2-5
v_call: TRBV20-1
cdr3_aa: CSASIPVAGGEANQETQYF

cdr3_length: 17
j_call: TRBJ2-5
v_call: TRBV18
cdr3_aa: CASSPLGSGSGKETQYF

cdr3_length: 14
j_call: TRBJ2-3
v_call: TRBV6-5
cdr3_aa: CASSHGQGPDTQYF

cdr3_length: 16
j_call: TRBJ1-4
v_call: TRBV9
cdr3_aa: CASSAAGDRGNEKLFF

cdr3_length: 14
j_call: TRBJ1-2
v_call: TRBV5-6
cdr3_aa: CASSLSGFIYGYTF

cdr3_length: 15
j_call: TRBJ2-1
v_call: TRBV5-1
cdr3_aa: CASSLLAGVGNEQFF

cdr3_length: 11
j_call: TRBJ2-1
v_call: TRBV29-1
cdr3_aa: CSVEGGLEEFF

cdr3_length: 15
j_call: TRBJ2-7
v_call: TRBV10-2
cdr3_aa: CASSERSGGNYEQYF

cdr3_length: 13
j_call: TRBJ2-7
v_call: TRBV7-2
cdr3_aa: CASSASVRLEQYF

cdr3_length: 13
j_call: TRBJ1-6
v_call: TRBV2
cdr3_aa: CASRREGASPLHF

cdr3_length: 12
j_call: TRBJ1-2
v_call: TRBV20-1
cdr3_aa: CSASRGGYGYTF

cdr3_length: 13
j_call: TRBJ2-3
v_call: TRBV12-3/TRBV12-4
cdr3_aa: CASSNRDTDTQYF

cdr3_length: 14
j_call: TRBJ1-5
v_call: TRBV7-9
cdr3_aa: CASSGQADNQPQHF

cdr3_length: 15
j_call: TRBJ2-7
v_call: TRBV28
cdr3_aa: CASSGQGQGSYEQYF

cdr3_length: 18
j_call: TRBJ1-5
v_call: TRBV28
cdr3_aa: CASSLFGRRTGSNQPQHF

cdr3_length: 15
j_call: TRBJ2-1
v_call: TRBV11-2
cdr3_aa: CASSTTSGSVSEQFF

cdr3_length: 15
j_call: TRBJ2-7
v_call: TRBV6-6
cdr3_aa: CASSYGTSVSYEQYF

cdr3_length: 12
j_call: TRBJ1-4
v_call: TRBV6-5
cdr3_aa: CASSHRSEKLFF

cdr3_length: 14
j_call: TRBJ2-5
v_call: TRBV5-5
cdr3_aa: CASSGGSAGETQYF

cdr3_length: 12
j_call: TRBJ2-1
v_call: TRBV24-1
cdr3_aa: CATSEGSNEQFF

cdr3_length: 17
j_call: TRBJ2-2
v_call: TRBV20-1
cdr3_aa: CSASSRESGTNTGELFF

cdr3_length: 15
j_call: TRBJ1-5
v_call: TRBV4-2
cdr3_aa: CASSQTGSDNQPQHF

cdr3_length: 17
j_call: TRBJ2-1
v_call: TRBV5-1
cdr3_aa: CASSLAGIALPGDEQFF

cdr3_length: 14
j_call: TRBJ1-5
v_call: TRBV19
cdr3_aa: CASSIAGMNQPQHF

cdr3_length: 14
j_call: TRBJ2-1
v_call: TRBV5-6
cdr3_aa: CASSLGGLINEQFF

cdr3_length: 17
j_call: TRBJ1-2
v_call: TRBV27
cdr3_aa: CASSLGAGWGIDYGYTF

cdr3_length: 13
j_call: TRBJ2-5
v_call: TRBV19
cdr3_aa: CASSRGGPETQYF

cdr3_length: 16
j_call: TRBJ1-1
v_call: TRBV27
cdr3_aa: CASSLDGGLFNTEAFF

cdr3_length: 16
j_call: TRBJ1-4
v_call: TRBV7-9
cdr3_aa: CASSLADSGRNEKLFF

cdr3_length: 15
j_call: TRBJ2-7
v_call: TRBV6-5
cdr3_aa: CASRSLAGRSYEQYF

cdr3_length: 14
j_call: TRBJ2-1
v_call: TRBV2
cdr3_aa: CASSELAGYNEQFF

cdr3_length: 15
j_call: TRBJ1-1
v_call: TRBV7-2
cdr3_aa: CASTPGTGGDTEAFF

cdr3_length: 20
j_call: TRBJ1-2
v_call: TRBV28
cdr3_aa: CASSLFSWGQVAERGYGYTF

cdr3_length: 15
j_call: TRBJ2-3
v_call: TRBV7-9
cdr3_aa: CASSPGLAGHDTQYF

cdr3_length: 14
j_call: TRBJ1-5
v_call: TRBV5-1
cdr3_aa: CASSLVGGHQPQHF

cdr3_length: 18
j_call: TRBJ1-4
v_call: TRBV7-6
cdr3_aa: CASSLWAGRGRNNEKLFF

cdr3_length: 13
j_call: TRBJ2-2
v_call: TRBV27
cdr3_aa: CASSLTQAGELFF

cdr3_length: 15
j_call: TRBJ2-1
v_call: TRBV2
cdr3_aa: CASSDDGTAYNEQFF

cdr3_length: 13
j_call: TRBJ2-2
v_call: TRBV7-9
cdr3_aa: CASSFGGTGELFF

cdr3_length: 16
j_call: TRBJ1-6
v_call: TRBV2
cdr3_aa: CASRVGLSSYNSPLHF

cdr3_length: 12
j_call: TRBJ2-7
v_call: TRBV12-3/TRBV12-4
cdr3_aa: CASSPGQYEQYF

cdr3_length: 15
j_call: TRBJ2-6
v_call: TRBV7-9
cdr3_aa: CASRGREAGANVLTF

cdr3_length: 14
j_call: TRBJ2-3
v_call: TRBV18
cdr3_aa: CASSPEGVQDTQYF